What follows are 28 T cell receptor beta chains derived from one specimen sequenced in a study of CD8 T cells in ankylosing spondylitis. Study-wide results and caveats: What seemed typical of ankylosing spondylitis blood was a TCR beta motif built from about 8 highly homologous variants.

MiXCR was run by TCRdb on the 5' RACE reads, yielding one entry per CDR3 protein. Of 350,000 or so distinct CDR3 sequences in the sample, approximately 8.2% are singletons; the top ten hold about 14%. These receptors' antigens are unknown. The sample taken for sequencing was blood, either unsorted or a sorted T cell fraction (not recorded which). These receptors were taken from a male donor with ankylosing spondylitis.

The sample holds many counts of this clonotype. The gene calls are TRBV11-1 and TRBJ2-2; 8 positions match TRBD2. The CDR3 spans 18 residues. After removal of 6 bases from V and 1 base from J, the junction contained 13 bases not matched to a gene. CDR1 SGHAT and CDR2 FQDESV come from the germline V gene (reference sequence). The CDR3 loop reads CASRPNPGLEKNTGELFF. The CDR3 coding sequence is TGTGCCAGCAGGCCTAATCCGGGACTAGAGAAGAACACCGGGGAGCTGTTTTTT.

The sample holds a few counts of this clonotype. V and J are TRBV20-1 and TRBJ1-2; D is perhaps TRBD1 (5 bases). Germline loops: CDR1 DFQATT, CDR2 SNEGSKA (reference sequence). This CDR3 comprises 14 residues. The V end lost 5 bases, the J end lost 4 bases, and 17 bases lay between the germline ends. In DNA form, the CDR3 reads TGCAGTGCTCCCATAGGAGGGGTGAGCTATGGCTACACCTTC. This gives the protein CSAPIGGVSYGYTF.

This clonotype was seen repeatedly, ten times or more. CDR3 in DNA: TGCGCCAGCAGCCTCTCCGGGACGAGCTGGAACACCGGGGAGCTGTTTTTT. Protein product: CASSLSGTSWNTGELFF. The genes are TRBV4-1 and TRBJ2-2; D may be TRBD1 or TRBD2 (5 bases each). This CDR3 comprises 17 residues. Germline lookup yields CDR1 MGHRA and CDR2 YSYEKL. V lost 4 bases and J 1 base, leaving 16 bases between the germline ends.

The chain links TRBV7-6 to TRBJ2-1; D gene uncertain. From germline, CDR1 is SGHVS and CDR2 FNYEAQ. Trimming stripped 6 bases from V and 9 bases from J, with 18 bases between. The CDR3 runs 14 residues. CDR3 in amino acids: CASSVQAKPVEQFF. The CDR3 nucleotides are TGTGCCAGCAGTGTTCAGGCCAAGCCCGTTGAGCAGTTCTTC.

This clonotype showed up just once. The V gene is TRBV30, the J gene TRBJ2-4; 8 bases agree with TRBD2. There are 13 residues in the CDR3. J was trimmed by 10 bases and V by 1 base; bases with no gene match: 6. CDR1 is GTSNPN and CDR2 is SVGIG in the germline V gene (reference sequence). CDR3 loop: CAWSGGGPRIQYF. Here the CDR3 DNA reads TGTGCCTGGAGTGGCGGGGGGCCCCGGATTCAGTACTTC.

The sample holds many counts of this clonotype. The CDR3 protein is CASSQDPYTQYF. Written as DNA, the CDR3 is TGTGCCAGCAGCCAAGATCCGTATACGCAGTATTTT. The gene calls are TRBV14 and TRBJ2-3; D is unresolved. The length of the CDR3 is 12 residues. Germline CDR1 SGHDN, CDR2 FVKESK. V was pared by 0 bases and J by 7 bases, with 5 bases between.

This clonotype was counted a few times. The chain links TRBV7-9 to TRBJ1-6; no reliable D call. This CDR3 has 14 residues. Germline loops: CDR1 SEHNR, CDR2 FQNEAQ (reference sequence). Trimming took 3 bases from V and 7 from J, leaving 10 bases between them. The CDR3 DNA follows: TGTGCCAGCAGCTTTCACAGTTGGAATTCACCCCTCCACTTT. It yields the protein CASSFHSWNSPLHF.

This clonotype was seen more than once but under ten times. The chain links TRBV20-1 to TRBJ1-2, with no clear D. The ends were cut back, 3 bases at V and 1 base at J, with 12 bases in the middle. The CDR3 is 14 amino acids. Germline V gene data show CDR1 as DFQATT and CDR2 as SNEGSKA (reference sequence). CDR3: CSASTRRDNYGYTF. Written as DNA, the CDR3 is TGCAGTGCTAGTACTCGAAGAGATAACTATGGCTACACCTTC.

Many counts were recorded for this clonotype. In nucleotides, the CDR3 is TGTGCCAGCACACTCTTGGTGGGGAACACCGGGGAGCTGTTTTTT. Its protein product is CASTLLVGNTGELFF. The chain is built from TRBV12-3 or TRBV12-4 and TRBJ2-2, with D unresolved. V lost 7 bases, J lost 1 base, and 13 bases lay in between. The CDR3 consists of 15 residues.

This clonotype was found a few times. J is TRBJ2-7 and V is TRBV5-6; 7 bases align to TRBD1. In germline, CDR1 is SGHDT, CDR2 YYEEEE. The CDR3 consists of 12 residues. V trimming: 4 bases; J trimming: 12 bases; junction bases outside the gene matches: 10. DNA of the CDR3: TGTGCCAGCAGCCGGACAGGTCGTGGTATGTACTTC. The encoded protein is CASSRTGRGMYF.

The J gene is TRBJ2-2, the V gene TRBV10-1, with 8 bases lining up with TRBD1. The germline gives CDR1 WNHNN, CDR2 SYGVQD (reference sequence). Trimming at V came to 3 bases and at J to 7 bases, leaving 19 bases not matched to a gene. CDR3 size: 19 residues. In nucleotides, the CDR3 is TGCGCCAGCAGTGATTCAATCCCAGGGGGCATCGGTTCGGGCGGGGAGCTGTTTTTT. This translates into CASSDSIPGGIGSGGELFF.

This clonotype has only a few counts. V is TRBV6-1 and J is TRBJ2-5, with D unclear. V was pared by 7 bases and J by 2 bases, with 8 bases between. From germline, CDR1 is MNHNS and CDR2 SASEGT. The length of the CDR3 is 12 residues. CDR3 DNA: TGTGCCAGCAACACGCAGCAAGAGACCCAGTACTTC. It codes for CASNTQQETQYF.

The chain carries TRBV12-3 or TRBV12-4 and TRBJ1-2, with 7 bases aligning to TRBD1. This CDR3 is built from 15 residues. The J segment lost 2 bases and the V segment lost 5 bases, leaving 8 bases of the junction unmatched. The CDR3 region is CASSARQGQNYGYTF. CDR3 DNA sequence: TGTGCCAGCAGTGCGCGACAGGGCCAAAACTATGGCTACACCTTC.

The chain combines TRBV30 with TRBJ2-2, with 13 bases identical to TRBD2. Germline assignment: CDR1 GTSNPN and CDR2 SVGIG (reference sequence). The CDR3 loop spans 16 amino acids. V dropped 3 bases and J dropped 5; count of bases not matched to a gene: 6. The CDR3 DNA sequence: TGTGCCTGGAGGCCCAGGACTAGCGGGAGTACCGGGGAGCTGTTTTTT. Amino acids: CAWRPRTSGSTGELFF.

The chain joins TRBV4-3 to TRBJ1-4; D is unclear. V lost 3 bases to trimming and J lost 0 bases, with 11 bases between them. Germline V gene data show CDR1 as LGHNA and CDR2 as YSLEER. The CDR3 loop spans 16 amino acids. CDR3 sequence (DNA): TGCGCCAGCAGCCAGTATGGCAGAGCAACTAATGAAAAACTGTTTTTT. Translation: CASSQYGRATNEKLFF.

This clonotype was picked up a small number of times. The chain links TRBV20-1 to TRBJ2-5, with D unresolved. The CDR3 totals 14 residues. Germline CDR1 and CDR2: DFQATT and SNEGSKA (reference sequence). V lost 0 bases and J 5 bases, leaving 13 bases between the germline ends. Here the CDR3 reads CSARDLYPGETQYF. CDR3 bases: TGCAGTGCTAGAGACCTCTACCCTGGCGAGACCCAGTACTTC.

A few counts support this clonotype. This chain connects TRBV29-1 to TRBJ2-1, with D possibly being TRBD2 (6 bases). This CDR3 region has 16 residues. V lost 4 bases, J lost 6 bases, and 22 bases lay in between. Germline loops: CDR1 SQVTM, CDR2 ANQGSEA. The CDR3 spells CSVVRIPGLATNEQFF. As DNA, the CDR3 is TGCAGCGTTGTGCGTATTCCGGGACTGGCAACCAATGAGCAGTTCTTC.

This clonotype has a count of ten or more. V and J are TRBV12-3 or TRBV12-4 and TRBJ2-5, with D perhaps matching TRBD2 (6 bases). CDR3 size: 17 residues. Trimming stripped 1 base from V and 0 bases from J, with 15 bases between. The CDR3 bases are TGTGCCAGCAGTTTAGGAGCGGCGGGACCCTACCAAGAGACCCAGTACTTC. It translates to CASSLGAAGPYQETQYF.

This clonotype came up a few times. This rearrangement joins TRBV28 to TRBJ2-1, with D perhaps matching TRBD2 (5 bases). This CDR3 contains 16 residues. Trimming removed 4 bases at V and 3 bases at J, with 16 bases between. CDR1 MDHEN and CDR2 SYDVKM come from the germline V gene. The CDR3 is CASSSGSRGNYNEQFF. CDR3 in DNA: TGTGCCAGCAGTTCGGGCTCCCGGGGAAACTACAATGAGCAGTTCTTC.

J is TRBJ2-7 and V is TRBV28; TRBD2 matches at 8 bases. After removal of 3 bases from V and 3 bases from J, the junction contained 7 bases not matched to a gene. Germline V gene data show CDR1 as MDHEN and CDR2 as SYDVKM. CDR3 length equals 15 residues. The CDR3 here is CASSFLWSGSYEQYF. CDR3 nucleotide sequence: TGTGCCAGCAGTTTCCTGTGGAGCGGGAGCTACGAGCAGTACTTC.

This clonotype has ten or more counts. This chain connects TRBV12-3 or TRBV12-4 to TRBJ1-2, with D possibly being TRBD1 (5 bases). The ends were cut back, 6 bases at V and 6 bases at J, with 17 bases in the middle. The CDR3 totals 14 residues. The CDR3 spells CASSKTRAEDGYTF. In DNA, the CDR3 is TGTGCCAGCAGCAAAACCAGGGCCGAGGATGGCTACACCTTC.

This clonotype was found many times. V is TRBV5-1 and J is TRBJ2-1; the match to TRBD2 covers 10 bases. CDR1 and CDR2 (germline): SGHRS, YFSETQ. This CDR3 contains 16 residues. With V trimmed by 4 bases and J by 10 bases, 14 bases remained unmatched. The CDR3 DNA is TGCGCCAGCAGCAGAGAGCCAGCGGGAGGGCCAGGCGAGCAGTTCTTC. It is translated as CASSREPAGGPGEQFF.

This clonotype was seen ten or more times. This chain joins TRBV12-3 or TRBV12-4 and TRBJ2-5, with no clear D. CDR3 length: 11 amino acids. The V gene lost 4 bases and the J gene lost 6 bases, with 6 bases spanning the gap. The CDR3 DNA reads TGTGCCAGCAGTTCAGTCCAGACCCAGTACTTC. Translating gives CASSSVQTQYF.

In its sample, this clonotype was seen a few times. The rearrangement joins TRBV5-1 to TRBJ2-7; D is unclear. Trimming took off 1 base at V and 2 bases at J, with 10 bases between the two ends. Germline CDR1 reads SGHRS; CDR2 reads YFSETQ. The CDR3 sequence is 14 residues long. The CDR3 loop is CASSLQELAYEQYF. The CDR3 DNA reads TGCGCCAGCAGCTTGCAGGAGTTAGCCTACGAGCAGTACTTC.

The J gene is TRBJ2-5, the V gene TRBV20-1; weak D call: TRBD2 (5 bases). This CDR3 region has 14 residues. Looked up from germline, CDR1 is DFQATT and CDR2 is SNEGSKA (reference sequence). The germline V and J ends were trimmed by 2 bases and 1 base, with 11 bases remaining between them. The CDR3 region has the DNA TGCAGTGCTAGAAGGAGGCTAGCCCAAGAGACCCAGTACTTC. This sequence encodes CSARRRLAQETQYF.

The chain links TRBV20-1 to TRBJ1-4; no firm D call. CDR3 length equals 13 residues. V was cut by 2 bases and J by 16 bases, with 20 bases left in between. Germline V gene data show CDR1 as DFQATT and CDR2 as SNEGSKA (reference sequence). Here the CDR3 DNA reads TGCAGTGCTAGACTCCCCTACCCGGGCAGCGAGTTTTTT. This gives the protein CSARLPYPGSEFF.

This clonotype was counted ten times or more. The chain couples TRBV28 to TRBJ1-1, with D possibly TRBD1 on 5 matching bases. In germline, CDR1 is MDHEN, CDR2 SYDVKM. The V gene lost 2 bases and the J gene lost 2 bases, with 12 bases spanning the gap. The CDR3 extends over 15 amino acids. The CDR3 protein is CASSLDRTVNTEAFF. The CDR3 DNA reads TGTGCCAGCAGTTTAGACAGAACCGTAAACACTGAAGCTTTCTTT. The complete variable domain, with remaining parts taken from reference TRBV28 and TRBJ1-1, reads DVKVTQSSRYLVKRTGEKVFLECVQDMDHENMFWYRQDPGLGLRLIYFSYDVKMKEKGDIPEGYSVSREKKERFSLILESASTNQTSMYLCASSLDRTVNTEAFFGQGTRLTVV.

Ten or more counts support this clonotype. The chain is built from TRBV5-1 and TRBJ2-2, with D tentatively TRBD1 (6 bases). CDR3 length equals 13 residues. The germline V and J ends were trimmed by 0 bases and 6 bases, with 6 bases remaining between them. The germline gives CDR1 SGHRS, CDR2 YFSETQ. In DNA, the CDR3 is TGCGCCAGCAGCTTGGAGGGGGCCGGGGAGCTGTTTTTT. Its protein is CASSLEGAGELFF.